Given below is one TCR beta chain in context. Its antigen is undetermined. V shed 5 bases and J shed 0 bases, with 13 bases lying between them. Germline V CDR1 and CDR2: SGHRS, YFSETQ. This CDR3 region has 15 residues. The data were taken from a study of cytomegalovirus exposure and HLA in healthy donors. Findings of the study overall: For TCR beta chains, V- and J-gene trimming was later linked to a missense DCLRE1C variant. A later analysis found TCR association rates differed by HLA locus, highest for DRB1 and lowest for HLA-C. In a later analysis, an Asian-associated ancestry cluster reportedly showed fewer N-insertions than the roughly 650-donor mean.

It was with 60 Vbeta and 13 Jbeta primers that the PCR ran. How the authors handled the data: Some 10 million of the 80 million or so unique TCR beta chains counted in a later analysis were shared. Assay: immunoSEQ multiplex PCR; the TCRdb copy retains only in-frame clones and omits some. Clone size and V and J calls were adopted from that table, with D and trimming inferred from the DNA. The table includes fewer than 200,000 clones, around 74% detected once. The chain has TRBV5-1 and TRBJ2-3, with D uncertain. The sequenced material came from PBMCs. The receptor comes from a female donor in good health and CMV-seronegative. CDR3 region: CASSGGQRSTDTQYF. For the CDR3, the DNA is TGCGCCAGCAGTGGTGGCCAAAGAAGCACAGATACGCAGTATTTT.